The source of this T cell receptor beta chain is a study of early T cells in non-severe SARS-CoV-2 infection. Germline CDR1 MGHRA, CDR2 YSYEKL. The CDR3 has 13 residues. Trimming took off 4 bases at V and 2 bases at J, with 8 bases between the two ends. This clonotype was recorded at least ten times. In TCRdb, the 5' RACE reads were re-called with MiXCR into one record per CDR3 protein. This sample carries approximately 62,000 distinct CDR3 sequences, 9.5% to 15% of them seen once, and the ten largest clones take less than 4.5%. The specimen sequenced was whole blood. This chain links TRBV4-1 with TRBJ2-5; D perhaps matches TRBD2 (6 bases). The sequence was collected from an adult who was a healthcare worker with PCR-confirmed SARS-CoV-2 infection or an uninfected control (not recorded which). This CDR3 reads CASSRSGQETQYF. CDR3 in DNA: TGCGCCAGCAGCCGGAGCGGGCAAGAGACCCAGTACTTC.